The 15 T cell receptor beta chains reported below all come from one sample, sequenced in a study of response to subunit inactivated influenza vaccine. A single record per CDR3 protein comes from TCRdb applying MiXCR to the RT-PCR reads. The table includes 450,000 to 700,000 distinct CDR3 sequences, 12% to 15% detected once. Sequenced here: PBMCs from blood, sampled 11 to 12 days after vaccination. The receptor source for this set is a man aged 50 to 60 who received an inactivated influenza vaccine.

CDR3 in amino acids: CASSQDRDRGHEQYF. The CDR3 region has the DNA TGCGCCAGCAGCCAAGATCGGGACAGGGGCCACGAGCAGTACTTC. This chain links TRBV4-3 with TRBJ2-7; 10 bases agree with TRBD1. V gave up 0 bases and J gave up 5 bases; unmatched junction bases: 4. Germline loops: CDR1 LGHNA, CDR2 YSLEER. The CDR3 is 15 residues long.

The J gene is TRBJ2-3, the V gene TRBV5-1; tentative D call: TRBD2 (6 bases). Germline lookup yields CDR1 SGHRS and CDR2 YFSETQ. The CDR3 contains 14 residues. The V end lost 4 bases, the J end lost 2 bases, and 11 bases lay between the germline ends. This chain's CDR3 is CASSQAGNTDTQYF. DNA of the CDR3: TGCGCCAGCAGCCAGGCGGGGAACACAGATACGCAGTATTTT.

The chain has TRBV2 and TRBJ2-1; TRBD2 matches 8 bases. V gave up 8 bases and J gave up 2 bases; unmatched junction bases: 8. This CDR3 is 15 amino acids long. In germline, CDR1 is SNHLY, CDR2 FYNNEI. The CDR3 is CASPRRGGPYNEQFF. CDR3 DNA sequence: TGTGCCAGCCCCCGGCGCGGGGGGCCCTACAATGAGCAGTTCTTC.

V gene TRBV4-1 combines with J gene TRBJ2-7; D gene uncertain. The CDR3 sequence is 16 residues long. V was clipped by 1 base and J by 1 base, with 14 bases between them. Germline CDR1 reads MGHRA; CDR2 reads YSYEKL. The CDR3 reads CASSQVVPSTSYEQYF. The CDR3 DNA sequence: TGCGCCAGCAGCCAAGTAGTCCCGAGCACATCCTACGAGCAGTACTTC.

This clonotype was detected a few times. V is TRBV5-1 and J is TRBJ1-1; D uncertain. V lost 1 base to trimming and J lost 1 base, with 8 bases between them. Germline V gene data show CDR1 as SGHRS and CDR2 as YFSETQ. This CDR3 spans 14 amino acids. This CDR3 reads CASSLTPENTEAFF. CDR3 coding DNA: TGCGCCAGCAGCTTGACTCCAGAGAACACTGAAGCTTTCTTT.

This clonotype has ten or more counts. J is TRBJ2-1 and V is TRBV14, with TRBD2 matching 14 bases. This CDR3 is 16 amino acids long. The V and J ends lost 4 bases and 9 bases, in that order; junction bases with no gene match: 8. The germline V gene has CDR1 SGHDN and CDR2 FVKESK. CDR3 nucleotide sequence: TGTGCCAGCAGCCTAAGGACTAGCGGGAGGTCGGGTGAGCAGTTCTTC. Its protein product is CASSLRTSGRSGEQFF.

There are many counts of this clonotype. The junction differs from germline at one of its ends, possibly a read error. V is TRBV3-1 and J is TRBJ2-7; D call uncertain. The length of the CDR3 is 13 residues. Germline-derived CDR1 and CDR2 are LGHDT and YNNKEL (reference sequence). The chain's CDR3 is CASSLEVMGIPSF. CDR3 DNA: TGTGCCAGCAGCCTCGAGGTTATGGGAATCCCCAGCTTC.

The chain recombines TRBV20-1 with TRBJ2-3; D unresolved. Germline lookup yields CDR1 DFQATT and CDR2 SNEGSKA (reference sequence). Between the trimmed V and J ends, which lost 1 base and 0 bases, there was a span of 8 bases. CDR3 size: 14 residues. The CDR3: CSARVLGSTDTQYF. For the CDR3, the DNA is TGCAGTGCTAGAGTACTCGGGAGCACAGATACGCAGTATTTT.

This clonotype has only a few counts. The chain combines TRBV5-1 with TRBJ2-1, with 7 positions matching TRBD2. The V gene end was trimmed by 4 bases and the J gene end by 0 bases; junction bases not matched to a gene: 7. CDR1 and CDR2 (germline): SGHRS, YFSETQ. The CDR3 is made up of 16 amino acids. The CDR3 DNA follows: TGCGCCAGCAGCCCGGGAGGCCCCCGCTCCTACAATGAGCAGTTCTTC. Amino acids: CASSPGGPRSYNEQFF.

The V call is TRBV20-1, the J call TRBJ2-6; a possible D gene is TRBD1 (6 bases). The V end was cut by 0 bases, the J end by 0 bases, with 15 bases between. Germline CDR1 DFQATT, CDR2 SNEGSKA (reference sequence). CDR3 length: 18 amino acids. CDR3 DNA sequence: TGCAGTGCTAGAGATCCGCCAGGGGTCTCCTCTGGGGCCAACGTCCTGACTTTC. Amino acid sequence: CSARDPPGVSSGANVLTF.

This clonotype was observed a few times. This rearrangement joins TRBV14 to TRBJ2-2; D remains unclear. This CDR3 spans 14 amino acids. CDR1 and CDR2 from the germline V gene are SGHDN and FVKESK. The ends were cut back, 4 bases at V and 1 base at J, with 7 bases in the middle. As DNA, the CDR3 is TGTGCCAGCAGCCGTCACCTGAACACCGGGGAGCTGTTTTTT. This sequence encodes CASSRHLNTGELFF.

In its sample, this clonotype was seen many times. The CDR3 nucleotides are TGTGCCAGCAGTTTACTCGGACCCACAGATACGCAGTATTTT. Encoded protein: CASSLLGPTDTQYF. The chain links TRBV27 to TRBJ2-3, with D unresolved. The CDR3 sequence is 14 residues long. From germline, CDR1 is MNHEY and CDR2 SMNVEV (reference sequence). Trimming pared 2 bases from V and 2 bases from J, leaving 8 bases between.

The chain links TRBV12-3 or TRBV12-4 to TRBJ2-7, with D perhaps assigned TRBD1 or TRBD2 (6 bases each). V lost 6 bases and J 6 bases, leaving 18 bases between the germline ends. The CDR3 totals 14 residues. The CDR3 DNA reads TGTGCCAGCAGGAACAGGGTGGGGGGACCCGAGCAGTACTTC. Protein sequence: CASRNRVGGPEQYF.

The V call is TRBV12-3 or TRBV12-4, the J call TRBJ2-1; D is ambiguous. Trimming cost V 6 bases and J 9 bases, with 21 bases left between them. CDR3 size: 15 residues. CDR3 sequence (DNA): TGTGCCAGCAGCTTCCGTCCAAGTAGCCGGACTGAGCAGTTCTTC. Residues: CASSFRPSSRTEQFF.

This clonotype was counted a few times. The chain links TRBV30 to TRBJ2-7; D possibly uses TRBD1 or TRBD2 (7 bases each). CDR3 length equals 13 residues. Trimming pared 5 bases from V and 7 bases from J, leaving 18 bases between. Per germline, CDR1 GTSNPN and CDR2 SVGIG (reference sequence). This CDR3 is CAWLGEGAWEQYF. The CDR3 coding sequence is TGTGCCTGGCTCGGGGAGGGGGCGTGGGAGCAGTACTTC.